This entry lists 5 T cell receptor beta chains sequenced from one sample in a study of T cells in Graves' hyperthyroidism and ophthalmopathy. RNA transcripts gave rise to amplified TCR beta CDR3 regions. First-round RT-PCR with HTBI primers amplified the TCR CDR3 region. TCRdb itself ran the multiplex PCR reads through MiXCR, one entry per CDR3 protein. This table has hundreds of thousands of distinct CDR3 sequences, roughly 14% appearing once. Material for sequencing was blood. These receptors originate from a man between 18 and 35 years old with Graves' ophthalmopathy.

The chain uses TRBV11-1 and TRBJ2-1, with 13 bases identical to TRBD2. This CDR3 spans 14 amino acids. J was trimmed by 12 bases and V by 5 bases; bases with no gene match: 7. The germline V gene has CDR1 SGHAT and CDR2 FQDESV (reference sequence). In DNA form, the CDR3 reads TGTGCCAGCAGCCACCCCGGACTAGCGGGAGCGCAGTTCTTC. Translation gives CASSHPGLAGAQFF.

This clonotype came up many times. The chain has TRBV15 and TRBJ2-2; no reliable D call. Germline assignment: CDR1 LNHNV and CDR2 YYDKDF (reference sequence). Trimming shortened V by 8 bases and J by 1 base, and 20 bases separated the two germline ends. The length of the CDR3 is 17 residues. CDR3 amino acids: CATVRSRLAGNTGELFF. In DNA, the CDR3 is TGTGCCACCGTACGCTCTCGCTTAGCAGGGAACACCGGGGAGCTGTTTTTT.

The gene calls are TRBV5-5 and TRBJ1-2, with D maybe TRBD1 (6 bases). This CDR3 is 13 amino acids long. Per the germline V gene, CDR1 is SGHKS and CDR2 is YYEKEE (reference sequence). The V and J ends lost 7 bases and 1 base respectively, with 11 bases between them. As DNA, the CDR3 is TGTGCCAGCGAGACAGGTGATAACTATGGCTACACCTTC. Protein: CASETGDNYGYTF.

A remark on this clonotype: With a much larger clone just one base away, this may be a read error. It is likely a read error, because the conserved phenylalanine at the end of the CDR3 is missing. The rearrangement uses TRBV27 and TRBJ2-1; 7 positions agree with TRBD1. CDR3 size: 16 residues. Germline V gene data show CDR1 as MNHEY and CDR2 as SMNVEV (reference sequence). Trimming at V came to 5 bases and at J to 3 bases, leaving 10 bases not matched to a gene. The DNA for the CDR3 is TGTGCCAGCAGTACCCTGGGGGACAGCGTCTACAATGAGCAGTTCTGC. It translates to CASSTLGDSVYNEQFC.

Ten or more counts support this clonotype. This chain connects TRBV24-1 to TRBJ2-3; D call uncertain. The CDR3 runs to 13 residues. Germline CDR1 and CDR2: KGHDR and SFDVKD. Trimming removed 8 bases from V and 5 bases from J, with 13 bases in between. The CDR3 sequence is CATNPKFEDTQYF. The CDR3 DNA sequence: TGTGCCACCAATCCGAAGTTTGAAGATACGCAGTATTTT.